Detailed here is one TCR beta chain. No antigen is known for it. This sample is drawn from a study of cytomegalovirus exposure and HLA in healthy donors. General study results and limits: Being productive about 87% or about 30% of the time was typical of most TCR beta V segments in an earlier analysis. Roughly even sequencing depth across donors was the assumption behind the presence/absence analyses.

Primers: 60 Vbeta forward and 13 Jbeta reverse. The authors' processing: There were 70 million to 95 million unique TCR beta chains by a later count, and approximately 11 million of them were shared. TCRdb keeps only in-frame clones here, not all; method: immunoSEQ multiplex PCR. That table gives V, J and clone size, and the DNA gave D and trimming. Among fewer than 150,000 clones listed, 80% were seen once. After removal of 4 bases from V and 0 bases from J, the junction contained 3 bases not matched to a gene. Per germline, CDR1 SGDLS and CDR2 YYNGEE. The length of the CDR3 is 14 residues. The clonotype was recovered from a male donor in good health and CMV-seronegative. Sequencing input: PBMCs. This chain links TRBV9 with TRBJ1-1, with 7 positions matching TRBD1. The CDR3 loop reads CASSKTGMNTEAFF. In DNA, the CDR3 is TGTGCCAGCAGCAAGACAGGGATGAACACTGAAGCTTTCTTT.